The clone carrying this TCR beta chain was observed a handful of times. The sample originates from a study of identical twins. Germline values: CDR1 MNHEY, CDR2 SVGAGI. The CDR3 contains 16 residues. Trimming stripped 0 bases from V and 4 bases from J, with 16 bases between. From the 5' RACE reads, TCRdb called clonotypes with MiXCR, one entry per CDR3 protein. The repertoire has fewer than 900,000 distinct CDR3 sequences, 18% of them found once; the top ten carry around 14%. The same sample was also used in a study of T cells expressing NK-cell markers.

Sequencing was carried out using PBMCs. This receptor was obtained from a young woman in good health. The rearrangement joins TRBV6-5 to TRBJ2-7; TRBD1 might be the D (6 bases). CDR3 coding DNA: TGTGCCAGCAGTTACTCGGGGGCCAGGGTGGGTTACGAGCAGTACTTC. Translating it yields CASSYSGARVGYEQYF.